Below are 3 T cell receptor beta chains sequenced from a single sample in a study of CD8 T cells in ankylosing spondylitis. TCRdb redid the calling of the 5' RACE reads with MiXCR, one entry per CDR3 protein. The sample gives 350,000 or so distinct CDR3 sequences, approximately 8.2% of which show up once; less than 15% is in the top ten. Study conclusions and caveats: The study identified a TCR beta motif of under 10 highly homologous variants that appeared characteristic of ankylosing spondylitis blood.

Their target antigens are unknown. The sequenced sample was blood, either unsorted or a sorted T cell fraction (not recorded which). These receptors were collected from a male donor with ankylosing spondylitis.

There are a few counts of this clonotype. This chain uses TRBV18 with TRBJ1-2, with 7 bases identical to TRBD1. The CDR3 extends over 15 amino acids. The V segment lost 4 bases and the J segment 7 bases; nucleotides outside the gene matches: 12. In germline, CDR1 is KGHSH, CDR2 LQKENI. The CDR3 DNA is TGTGCCAGCTCACTCGTGGGACAGCGGCGCTTTGGCTACACCTTC. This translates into CASSLVGQRRFGYTF.

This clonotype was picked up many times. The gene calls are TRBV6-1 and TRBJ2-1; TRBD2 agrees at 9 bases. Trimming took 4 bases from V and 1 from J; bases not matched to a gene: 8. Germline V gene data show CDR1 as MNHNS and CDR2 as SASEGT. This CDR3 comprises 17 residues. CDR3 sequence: CASSGDLAGRSYNEQFF. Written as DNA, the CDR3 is TGTGCCAGCAGTGGCGATCTAGCGGGAAGGTCCTACAATGAGCAGTTCTTC.

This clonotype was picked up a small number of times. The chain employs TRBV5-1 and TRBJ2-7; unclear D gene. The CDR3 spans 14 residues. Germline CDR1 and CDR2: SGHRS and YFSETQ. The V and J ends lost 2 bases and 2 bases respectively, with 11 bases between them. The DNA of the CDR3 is TGCGCCAGCAGCTTTCTCTACGGTACCTACGAGCAGTACTTC. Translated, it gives CASSFLYGTYEQYF.